This T cell receptor beta chain was identified in a study of blood T cell repertoires in COVID-19. CDR1 SGHTA and CDR2 FQGNSA come from the germline V gene. V dropped 5 bases and J dropped 4 bases, with 14 bases sitting between them. The CDR3 runs to 14 residues. Some clones are missing from TCRdb's copy, which holds only in-frame ones; the method was immunoSEQ multiplex PCR. The table lists about 150,000 clones, 80% to 90% of them singletons. The chain has TRBV7-2 and TRBJ1-2; TRBD1 might be the D (6 bases). Material for sequencing was peripheral blood. This receptor was taken from a woman between 50 and 59 years old with acute or convalescent COVID-19. CDR3 sequence reads: CASSTSQGFYGYTF. In nucleotides, the CDR3 is TGTGCCAGCAGCACATCACAGGGTTTCTATGGCTACACCTTC.